A selection of T cell receptor beta chains follows, all from one sample in a study of T cells in localized non-small cell lung cancer. Repertoires were generated with immunoSEQ multiplex PCR, while TCRdb's copy carries only in-frame clones and drops some. The sample lists tens of thousands of clones; roughly 80% were seen once. This specimen was peripheral blood, taken before any cancer treatment. The receptors originated from a male donor aged 60 or over with stage III squamous cell lung carcinoma. Each CDR3 is given with its conserved first and last residue. D genes are given only for firm matches. Not all rows give a size; the values are once, few, many and, for expanded clones, a class.

CDR3 length: 13; clone size: -; D gene: -; J gene: TRBJ2-6; V gene: TRBV2; CDR3 DNA: TGTGCCACCCATGGGTTAGGGGCCAACGTCCTGACTTTC; CDR3 protein: CATHGLGANVLTF
CDR3 length: 13; clone size: -; D gene: -; J gene: TRBJ1-2; V gene: TRBV10-2; CDR3 DNA: TGCGCCAGCAGTGAGTCAGGGCAGCGTGGCTACACCTTC; CDR3 protein: CASSESGQRGYTF
CDR3 length: 11; clone size: -; D gene: -; J gene: TRBJ2-7; V gene: TRBV6-5; CDR3 DNA: TGTGCCAGCACGGACACCTACGAGCAGTACTTC; CDR3 protein: CASTDTYEQYF
CDR3 length: 13; clone size: -; D gene: -; J gene: TRBJ2-7; V gene: TRBV6-5; CDR3 DNA: TGTGCCAGCAGTTACTCGCTGGGGTACGAGCAGTACTTC; CDR3 protein: CASSYSLGYEQYF
CDR3 length: 13; clone size: -; D gene: -; J gene: TRBJ2-1; V gene: TRBV7-7; CDR3 DNA: TGTGCCAGCAGCTTAGACAGGGAGAGCGAGCAGTTCTTC; CDR3 protein: CASSLDRESEQFF
CDR3 length: 14; clone size: -; D gene: -; J gene: TRBJ1-2; V gene: TRBV7-8; CDR3 DNA: TGTGCCAGCAGCTTAGCGGAGGCCGTCTATGGCTACACCTTC; CDR3 protein: CASSLAEAVYGYTF
CDR3 length: 13; clone size: -; D gene: TRBD1; J gene: TRBJ1-1; V gene: TRBV27; CDR3 DNA: TGTGCCAGCAGTACTCGGACAGGGCTTGAAGCTTTCTTT; CDR3 protein: CASSTRTGLEAFF
CDR3 length: 15; clone size: -; D gene: TRBD1; J gene: TRBJ1-5; V gene: TRBV6-1; CDR3 DNA: TGTGCCAGCAGTGCCAGGGACAGTTGGGGTCAGCCCCAGCATTTT; CDR3 protein: CASSARDSWGQPQHF
CDR3 length: 17; clone size: -; D gene: TRBD2; J gene: TRBJ2-1; V gene: TRBV7-4; CDR3 DNA: TGTGCCAGCAGCTTCCGTAATAGCGGGACCTCCTACAATGAGCAGTTCTTC; CDR3 protein: CASSFRNSGTSYNEQFF
CDR3 length: 15; clone size: -; D gene: -; J gene: TRBJ1-2; V gene: TRBV6-1; CDR3 DNA: TGTGCCTCATCTCTTGAACAGGGTGATTTCCAAGGCTACACCTTC; CDR3 protein: CASSLEQGDFQGYTF
CDR3 length: 15; clone size: -; D gene: -; J gene: TRBJ1-2; V gene: TRBV14; CDR3 DNA: TGTGCCAGCAGCCAAGTCGCAGGCGCTAACTATGGCTACACCTTC; CDR3 protein: CASSQVAGANYGYTF
CDR3 length: 14; clone size: once; D gene: -; J gene: TRBJ1-6; V gene: TRBV6-6; CDR3 DNA: TGTGCCAGCAGAGCAGGGGAGGTTAATTCACCCCTCCACTTT; CDR3 protein: CASRAGEVNSPLHF
CDR3 length: 15; clone size: few; D gene: TRBD2; J gene: TRBJ2-5; V gene: TRBV5-8; CDR3 DNA: TGTGCCAGCAGCCCTTTTGGGGGGGATAGCGAGACCCAGTACTTC; CDR3 protein: CASSPFGGDSETQYF
CDR3 length: 13; clone size: -; D gene: -; J gene: TRBJ1-1; V gene: TRBV18; CDR3 DNA: TGTGCCAGCTCACCAGGCGCAAACACTGAAGCTTTCTTT; CDR3 protein: CASSPGANTEAFF
CDR3 length: 15; clone size: -; D gene: -; J gene: TRBJ2-2; V gene: TRBV10-3; CDR3 DNA: TGTGCCATCAGTGAACGCGGGACCGGGAACGGGGAGCTGTTTTTT; CDR3 protein: CAISERGTGNGELFF
CDR3 length: 12; clone size: -; D gene: TRBD1; J gene: TRBJ1-2; V gene: TRBV11-2; CDR3 DNA: TGTGCCAGCAGGGGACAGAACTATGGCTACACCTTC; CDR3 protein: CASRGQNYGYTF
CDR3 length: 12; clone size: few; D gene: -; J gene: TRBJ2-7; V gene: TRBV6-6; CDR3 DNA: TGTGCCAGCAGGGAGCAGGGCTACGAGCAGTACTTC; CDR3 protein: CASREQGYEQYF
CDR3 length: 15; clone size: few; D gene: TRBD1; J gene: TRBJ2-3; V gene: TRBV2; CDR3 DNA: TGTGCCAGCGGGCGGACAGGGCTTAGCACAGATACGCAGTATTTT; CDR3 protein: CASGRTGLSTDTQYF
CDR3 length: 11; clone size: -; D gene: -; J gene: TRBJ1-1; V gene: TRBV6-5; CDR3 DNA: TGTGCCAGTCTGGCAGGAACTGAAGCTTTCTTT; CDR3 protein: CASLAGTEAFF
CDR3 length: 15; clone size: -; D gene: -; J gene: TRBJ1-4; V gene: TRBV29-1; CDR3 DNA: TGCAGCGCCCTCCGGGCACAGGGTAGGAATGAAAAACTGTTTTTT; CDR3 protein: CSALRAQGRNEKLFF
CDR3 length: 12; clone size: few; D gene: -; J gene: TRBJ1-2; V gene: TRBV9; CDR3 DNA: TGTGCCAGCAGCTTGGCAGGGTATGGCTACACCTTC; CDR3 protein: CASSLAGYGYTF
CDR3 length: 14; clone size: -; D gene: -; J gene: TRBJ1-1; V gene: TRBV6-5; CDR3 DNA: TGTGCCACCCGATTAGGCACCCTGAACACTGAAGCTTTCTTT; CDR3 protein: CATRLGTLNTEAFF
CDR3 length: 14; clone size: -; D gene: TRBD1; J gene: TRBJ1-1; V gene: TRBV5-5; CDR3 DNA: TGTGCCAGCAGGGGTACAGGGGGCTCCACTGAAGCTTTCTTT; CDR3 protein: CASRGTGGSTEAFF
CDR3 length: 13; clone size: -; D gene: TRBD1; J gene: TRBJ1-2; V gene: TRBV7-8; CDR3 DNA: TGTGCCAGCAGCAGACAGGGCTACTATGGCTACACCTTC; CDR3 protein: CASSRQGYYGYTF
CDR3 length: 19; clone size: -; D gene: TRBD2; J gene: TRBJ2-7; V gene: TRBV11-2; CDR3 DNA: TGTGCCAGCAGCTTACTGGCGGGAGGTGGATGGGTCAGCTCCTACGAGCAGTACTTC; CDR3 protein: CASSLLAGGGWVSSYEQYF
CDR3 length: 15; clone size: -; D gene: TRBD1; J gene: TRBJ1-1; V gene: TRBV5-4; CDR3 DNA: TGTGCCAGCAGCTCGTTCCAGGGGGCTGACACTGAAGCTTTCTTT; CDR3 protein: CASSSFQGADTEAFF
CDR3 length: 13; clone size: -; D gene: -; J gene: TRBJ2-7; V gene: TRBV6-1; CDR3 DNA: TGTGCCAGCAGTGCCGGGAGAATAAACGAGCAGTACTTC; CDR3 protein: CASSAGRINEQYF
CDR3 length: 13; clone size: -; D gene: -; J gene: TRBJ1-1; V gene: TRBV7-9; CDR3 DNA: TGTGCCAGCAGCTTATCTCTGAACACTGAAGCTTTCTTT; CDR3 protein: CASSLSLNTEAFF